This is a list of T cell receptor beta chains from one sample in a study of blood T cell repertoires in COVID-19. The protocol was immunoSEQ multiplex PCR, while the TCRdb copy is restricted to in-frame clones and leaves out a portion. The repertoire holds 180,000 or so clones, with about four fifths as singletons. The sequenced material came from peripheral blood. Every receptor here comes from a woman aged 40 to 50 with COVID-19, enrolled during active disease. The CDR3 runs from the conserved cysteine through the conserved F or W. A D gene is named only where the DNA matches it firmly. For some rows the clone size is stated as once, few or many, or as a class when expanded; others skip it.

>TRBV5-4|TRBD2|NA|TRBJ2-5
TGTGCCAGCAGCCGGGGACTAGCGGGGGGGGAGCAAGAGACCCAGTACTTC
CASSRGLAGGEQETQYF
>TRBV20-1|NA|NA|TRBJ2-7
TGCAGTGCTAACAGGGCCGAGCAGTACTTC
CSANRAEQYF
>TRBV11-2|NA|NA|TRBJ2-1
TGTGCCAGCAGCTTAGATCGGGGAACTAGCACTAATGAGCAGTTCTTC
CASSLDRGTSTNEQFF
>TRBV27|NA|NA|TRBJ2-5
TGTGCCAGCAGGAAACTGTACCCCCCCTCCGGGAGTGAGACCCAGTACTTC
CASRKLYPPSGSETQYF
>TRBV19|TRBD2|NA|TRBJ2-7
TGTGCCAGAAACAGGGGGCCGCCGGGACTAGCGGGCGAGCAGTACTTC
CARNRGPPGLAGEQYF
>TRBV9|TRBD2|NA|TRBJ2-7
TGTGCCAGCAGCGTACTAGCGGGAGGGCCCGGTGAGCAGTACTTC
CASSVLAGGPGEQYF
>TRBV7-9|NA|few|TRBJ2-2
TGTGCCAGCAGTGGGCCGTACGGGGAGCTGTTTTTT
CASSGPYGELFF
>TRBV7-9|TRBD1|NA|TRBJ1-3
TGTGCCAGCAGCTGGGGACAGAACTCTGGAAACACCATATATTTT
CASSWGQNSGNTIYF
>TRBV2|NA|NA|TRBJ1-5
TGTGCCAGCAGAGACATTAGCAATCAGCCCCAGCATTTT
CASRDISNQPQHF
>TRBV3-1/TRBV3-2|TRBD2|many|TRBJ2-5
TGTGCCAGCAGCCCCGGGAGGGAAGAGACCCAGTACTTC
CASSPGREETQYF
>TRBV11-2|NA|NA|TRBJ1-2
TGTGCCAGCAGCTTAGACCCCCACGTATTGGGAGCTAACTATGGCTACACCTTC
CASSLDPHVLGANYGYTF
>TRBV6-2/TRBV6-3|TRBD2|NA|TRBJ2-3
TGTGCCAGCAGTTCCGGAGCGGGGGGACTATTCACAGATACGCAGTATTTT
CASSSGAGGLFTDTQYF
>TRBV30|TRBD2|NA|TRBJ2-7
TGTGCCGCCAACCCGGGACTAGCTAACTCCTACGAGCAGTACTTC
CAANPGLANSYEQYF
>TRBV2|TRBD1|NA|TRBJ1-5
TGTGCCAGCCTGCGGGACAGGGGTTTCGGTCAGCCCCAGCATTTT
CASLRDRGFGQPQHF
>TRBV10-3|TRBD2|NA|TRBJ2-1
TGTGCCATCAGAGGGACTAGCGGGAGTAGTGAGCAGTTCTTC
CAIRGTSGSSEQFF
>TRBV7-8|NA|NA|TRBJ1-2
TGTGCCAGCAGCTCAAACGCACAGGGCCTTCTCTATGGCTACACCTTC
CASSSNAQGLLYGYTF
>TRBV7-9|NA|NA|TRBJ1-4
TGTGCCAGCAGCCTAGGCCCCAGGACTAATGAAAAACTGTTTTTT
CASSLGPRTNEKLFF
>TRBV6-6|NA|NA|TRBJ1-1
TGTGCCAGCAGCCCCCGGGGGGCGGGCGAAGCTTTCTTT
CASSPRGAGEAFF
>TRBV19|TRBD1|NA|TRBJ1-2
TGTGCCAGTAGTATCACCCGGGACAGGATTTATGGCTACACCTTC
CASSITRDRIYGYTF
>TRBV5-8|NA|NA|TRBJ2-1
TGTGCCAGCAGCCCAGGGGACCCTTACAATGAGCAGTTCTTC
CASSPGDPYNEQFF
>TRBV4-1|TRBD1|few|TRBJ1-2
TGCGCCAGCAGCCTGGACAGGGGGCCCTATGGCTACACCTTC
CASSLDRGPYGYTF
>TRBV20-1|TRBD2|NA|TRBJ2-3
TGCAGTGCAAGTGGGACTAGCGGGGGCACAGATACGCAGTATTTT
CSASGTSGGTDTQYF
>TRBV6-5|TRBD1|NA|TRBJ1-5
TGTGCCGGCAGAGGCCGGGACAGGGGCAATCAGCCCCAGCATTTT
CAGRGRDRGNQPQHF
>TRBV3-1/TRBV3-2|NA|NA|TRBJ1-4
TGTGCCAGCAGCCAATTTGCTACCCGGTCGGCAACTAATGAAAAACTGTTTTTT
CASSQFATRSATNEKLFF
>TRBV7-3|NA|NA|TRBJ2-1
TGTGCCAGCAGCTCAAACACGGGGTCCAATGAGCAGTTCTTC
CASSSNTGSNEQFF
>TRBV2|NA|NA|TRBJ1-6
TGTGCCAGCAGTGATGGAGTATCCCGGAGTTCACCCCTCCACTTT
CASSDGVSRSSPLHF
>TRBV7-9|TRBD1|NA|TRBJ1-4
TGTGCCAGCCGGACAGGGGGTGAAAAACTGTTTTTT
CASRTGGEKLFF
>TRBV5-8|NA|NA|TRBJ2-7
TGTGCCAGCAGCTTGCGAGGCTACGAGCAGTACTTC
CASSLRGYEQYF
>TRBV30|TRBD2|NA|TRBJ2-5
TGTGCCTCGGGACTAGCGGGAGGAGAAGTGGAAGAGACCCAGTACTTC
CASGLAGGEVEETQYF
>TRBV11-2|TRBD1|once|TRBJ2-1
TGTGCCAGCAGCTTAGCCCCAGGGGACAGTAGGAAGAACAATGAGCAGTTCTTC
CASSLAPGDSRKNNEQFF
>TRBV15|NA|NA|TRBJ2-4
TGTGCCACCAGCAGAGATCGGCGGTTAGCCAAAAACATTCAGTACTTC
CATSRDRRLAKNIQYF
>TRBV7-9|NA|few|TRBJ1-5
TGTGCCAGCACCGGGGAGGGGGGCCAGCCCCAGCATTTT
CASTGEGGQPQHF
>TRBV7-9|NA|NA|TRBJ1-6
TGTGCCAGCAGCTTAGTGCCGACAGGTTCAAATTCACCCCTCCACTTT
CASSLVPTGSNSPLHF
>TRBV28|NA|NA|TRBJ2-7
TGTGCCAGCACCTCCCTAGCGAACTACGAGCAGTACTTC
CASTSLANYEQYF
>TRBV9|NA|NA|TRBJ2-2
TGTGCCAGCAGCGCCCACCGGGACACGCCGAACACCGGGGAGCTGTTTTTT
CASSAHRDTPNTGELFF
>TRBV5-6|TRBD1|NA|TRBJ2-7
TGTGCCAGCAGCTATACCGGGACAGGGGCTCGGGAGCAGTACTTC
CASSYTGTGAREQYF
>TRBV3-1/TRBV3-2|NA|NA|TRBJ1-6
TGTGCCAGCAGTCTGCCCGTGGAGAATTCACCCCTCCACTTT
CASSLPVENSPLHF
>TRBV15|NA|NA|TRBJ1-4
TGTGCCACCAGCAGAGATCTCGGTGGTAATGAAAAACTGTTTTTT
CATSRDLGGNEKLFF
>TRBV10-3|TRBD1|few|TRBJ1-4
TGTGCCATCAGCCCAACAGGACAGGGTGGTGAAAAACTGTTTTTT
CAISPTGQGGEKLFF
>TRBV5-6|NA|NA|TRBJ1-4
TGTGCCAGCAGCTTGGGATTGCGGGGGTTTGAAAAACTGTTTTTT
CASSLGLRGFEKLFF
>TRBV7-6|NA|NA|TRBJ1-6
TGTGCCAGCAGCTTACGGGAGAATTCACCCCTCCACTTT
CASSLRENSPLHF
>TRBV11-3|TRBD2|NA|TRBJ2-1
TGTGCCAGCAGCACTAGCGCCCTAGCGGGGGACAATGAGCAGTTCTTC
CASSTSALAGDNEQFF
>TRBV12-3/TRBV12-4|NA|NA|TRBJ2-5
TGTGCCAGCAGTTTGAGCAGGTTTGAGACCCAGTACTTC
CASSLSRFETQYF
>TRBV15|TRBD2|NA|TRBJ2-7
TGTGCCACCAGCAGAGGACCGGGAGGGACCTACGAGCAGTACTTC
CATSRGPGGTYEQYF
>TRBV4-1|NA|NA|TRBJ1-5
TGCGCCAGCAGCCTTAAGCTTAGCAATCAGCCCCAGCATTTT
CASSLKLSNQPQHF
>TRBV19|TRBD1|NA|TRBJ1-2
TGTGCCAGCGGAAGGGGGACAGGGGGTGGCTACACCTTC
CASGRGTGGGYTF
>TRBV29-1|NA|few|TRBJ2-4
TGCAGCGTTCGATCGGGAGACATTCAGTACTTC
CSVRSGDIQYF
>TRBV7-9|NA|few|TRBJ2-7
TGTGCCAGCAGCTTAGCGCCGGACGAGCAGTACTTC
CASSLAPDEQYF
>TRBV2|TRBD1|NA|TRBJ2-1
TGTGCCAGTTCCAGGGGGCTCTACAATGAGCAGTTCTTC
CASSRGLYNEQFF
>TRBV5-4|NA|many|TRBJ1-1
TGTGCCAGCAGCTTTCAGGGAACGAACACTGAAGCTTTCTTT
CASSFQGTNTEAFF
>TRBV19|TRBD2|once|TRBJ2-7
TGTGCCAGTAGTAACGGGCGGGGGTCCTACGAGCAGTACTTC
CASSNGRGSYEQYF